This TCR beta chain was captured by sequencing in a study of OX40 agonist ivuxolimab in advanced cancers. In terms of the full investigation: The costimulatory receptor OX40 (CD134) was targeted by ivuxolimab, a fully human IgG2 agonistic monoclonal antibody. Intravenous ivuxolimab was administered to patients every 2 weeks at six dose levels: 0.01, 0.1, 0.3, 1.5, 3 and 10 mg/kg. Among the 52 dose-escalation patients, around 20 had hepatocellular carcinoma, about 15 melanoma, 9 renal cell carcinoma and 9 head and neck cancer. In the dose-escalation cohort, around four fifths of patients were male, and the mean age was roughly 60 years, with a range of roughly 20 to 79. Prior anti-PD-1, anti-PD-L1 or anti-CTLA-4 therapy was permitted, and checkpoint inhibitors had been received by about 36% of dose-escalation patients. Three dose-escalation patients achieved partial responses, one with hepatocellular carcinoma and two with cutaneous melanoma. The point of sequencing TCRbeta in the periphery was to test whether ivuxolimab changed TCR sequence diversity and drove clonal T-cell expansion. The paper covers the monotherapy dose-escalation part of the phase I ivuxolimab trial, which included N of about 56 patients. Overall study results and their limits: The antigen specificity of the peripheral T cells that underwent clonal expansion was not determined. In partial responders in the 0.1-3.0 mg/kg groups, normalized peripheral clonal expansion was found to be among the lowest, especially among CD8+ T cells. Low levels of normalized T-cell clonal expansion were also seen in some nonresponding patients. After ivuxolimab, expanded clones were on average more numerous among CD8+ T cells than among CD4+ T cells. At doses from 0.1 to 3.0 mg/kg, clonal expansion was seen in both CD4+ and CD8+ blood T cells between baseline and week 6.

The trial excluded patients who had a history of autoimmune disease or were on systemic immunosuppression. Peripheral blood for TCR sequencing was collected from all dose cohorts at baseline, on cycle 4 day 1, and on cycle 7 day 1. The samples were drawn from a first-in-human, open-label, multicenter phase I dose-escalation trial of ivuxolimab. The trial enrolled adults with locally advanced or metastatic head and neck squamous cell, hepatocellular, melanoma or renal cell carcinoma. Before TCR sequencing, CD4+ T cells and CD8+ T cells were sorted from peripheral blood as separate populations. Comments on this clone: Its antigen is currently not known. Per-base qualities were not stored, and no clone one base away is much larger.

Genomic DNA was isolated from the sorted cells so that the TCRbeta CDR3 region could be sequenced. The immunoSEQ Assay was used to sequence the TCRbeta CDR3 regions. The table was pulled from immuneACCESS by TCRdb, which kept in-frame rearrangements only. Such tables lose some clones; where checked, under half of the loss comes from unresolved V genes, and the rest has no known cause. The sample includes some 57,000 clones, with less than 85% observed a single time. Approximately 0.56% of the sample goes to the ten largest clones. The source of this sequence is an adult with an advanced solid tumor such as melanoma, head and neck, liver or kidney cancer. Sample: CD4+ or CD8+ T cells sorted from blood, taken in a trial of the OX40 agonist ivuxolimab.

The DNA sequence is as follows: TGCGCCAGCAGCTTAGGGACAGATGCCTACGAGCAGTACTTC. The translation is CASSLGTDAYEQYF. The receptor chain draws on TRBV5-1 and TRBJ2-7; 7 junctional bases match TRBD1. The CDR3 has 14 amino acids, counting the end cysteine and phenylalanine. Only the CDR3 region is kept as DNA, spanning 42 bases read in frame from base 1. V is pruned by 2 bases and J by 2 bases, leaving 4 bases of the junction without a gene match. As encoded in the germline V gene, CDR1 is SGHRS while CDR2 is YFSETQ.